These T cell receptor beta chains were read from a single sample in a study of HIV-infected patients and healthy controls. TCRdb re-analysed the 5' RACE reads in MiXCR, keeping a single row per CDR3 protein. The table lists 9,900 or so distinct CDR3 sequences, around 4.9% of them singletons. Here the sequenced sample was blood, taken before antiretroviral therapy. These receptors all stem from an adult with HIV infection. Each CDR3 is given with its conserved first and last residue. The D gene is left open where the match is weak. A row's size may be missing; if present it is once, few, many or a size class.

D	V	size	J	CDR3	DNA
.	TRBV28	medium-sized	TRBJ1-5	CATLQEGYNQPQHF	TGTGCCACGCTTCAGGAAGGCTACAATCAGCCCCAGCATTTT
.	TRBV15	many	TRBJ2-3	CATSDTGHRTDTQYF	TGTGCCACCAGCGATACGGGACACCGCACAGATACGCAGTATTTT
.	TRBV20-1	many	TRBJ2-7	CSALPRDTQTYEQYF	TGCAGTGCTCTACCCCGGGACACCCAAACCTACGAGCAGTACTTC
TRBD1	TRBV10-3	many	TRBJ1-6	CAIRPGQDYNSPLHF	TGTGCCATCAGGCCCGGACAGGACTATAATTCACCCCTCCACTTT
.	TRBV12-3/TRBV12-4	many	TRBJ2-3	CASSLALFTDTQYF	TGTGCCAGCAGTTTAGCGCTCTTCACAGATACGCAGTATTTT
.	TRBV5-6	many	TRBJ1-2	CASSLGPSNYGYTF	TGTGCCAGCAGCTTGGGGCCCTCTAACTATGGCTACACCTTC
.	TRBV6-1	many	TRBJ2-3	CASSEEGLRADTQYF	TGTGCCAGCAGTGAAGAAGGGTTAAGGGCGGATACGCAGTATTTT
.	TRBV10-3	medium-sized	TRBJ2-2	CAISESFTGELFF	TGTGCCATCAGTGAGTCCTTTACCGGGGAGCTGTTTTTT
.	TRBV4-1	few	TRBJ2-7	CASSQGLGVVEQYF	TGCGCCAGCAGCCAGGGCCTCGGGGTTGTCGAGCAGTACTTC
.	TRBV12-3/TRBV12-4	many	TRBJ2-1	CASSIGQPPSDEQFF	TGTGCCAGCAGTATAGGACAGCCCCCGTCTGATGAGCAGTTCTTC
.	TRBV19	many	TRBJ2-5	CASSIPIGGWETQYF	TGTGCCAGTAGTATTCCAATAGGGGGTTGGGAGACCCAGTACTTC
.	TRBV19	medium-sized	TRBJ1-1	CASRSGTLNAEAFF	TGTGCCAGTCGATCCGGGACTCTCAACGCTGAAGCTTTCTTT
TRBD1	TRBV4-2	many	TRBJ1-6	CASSQDQGQGDSPLHF	TGTGCCAGCAGCCAAGATCAAGGACAGGGAGATTCACCCCTCCACTTT
.	TRBV6-5	many	TRBJ2-7	CASSYGSGGYEQYF	TGTGCCAGCAGTTACGGATCAGGAGGCTACGAGCAGTACTTC
.	TRBV28	.	TRBJ1-4	CASSFGGHEKLFF	TGTGCCAGCAGTTTTGGGGGACATGAAAAACTGTTTTTT
TRBD1	TRBV6-6	medium-sized	TRBJ2-7	CASKLDRGLLYEQYF	TGTGCCAGCAAACTCGACAGGGGTCTTCTCTACGAGCAGTACTTC
.	TRBV7-6	many	TRBJ2-3	CASSLRVASTDTQYF	TGTGCCAGCAGCTTAAGAGTGGCTAGCACAGATACGCAGTATTTT
TRBD1	TRBV24-1	many	TRBJ1-2	CATSGFAGQSYGYTF	TGTGCCACCAGTGGTTTCGCGGGACAGTCCTATGGCTACACCTTC
.	TRBV7-9	many	TRBJ2-1	CADRQGGNNEQFF	TGTGCAGACCGACAGGGAGGAAACAATGAGCAGTTCTTC
TRBD1	TRBV2	medium-sized	TRBJ2-5	CASRATGAQETQYF	TGTGCCAGCAGAGCTACAGGGGCGCAAGAGACCCAGTACTTC
TRBD2	TRBV12-3/TRBV12-4	many	TRBJ2-5	CASSLMGLAGGETQYF	TGTGCCAGCAGTTTGATGGGACTAGCGGGAGGAGAGACCCAGTACTTC
.	TRBV19	.	TRBJ2-2	CASSPLGGVVSGELFF	TGTGCCAGTAGTCCCCTCGGCGGGGTTGTCTCCGGGGAGCTGTTTTTT
TRBD1	TRBV12-3/TRBV12-4	many	TRBJ2-7	CASSRTGLFYEQYF	TGTGCCAGCAGCCGGACAGGGCTTTTCTACGAGCAGTACTTC
.	TRBV19	few	TRBJ2-2	CASSIWVGANTGELFF	TGTGCCAGTAGTATTTGGGTAGGCGCGAACACCGGGGAGCTGTTTTTT
.	TRBV30	many	TRBJ2-7	CAWSLDTLNSYEQYF	TGTGCCTGGAGTTTAGACACACTGAACTCCTACGAGCAGTACTTC
TRBD1	TRBV24-1	many	TRBJ2-1	CASSQGDNEQFF	TGTGCCAGTTCACAGGGGGACAATGAGCAGTTCTTT
TRBD1	TRBV7-9	medium-sized	TRBJ1-2	CASSSQTGGNGYTF	TGTGCCAGCAGCTCCCAGACAGGGGGAAATGGCTACACCTTC
TRBD2	TRBV7-2	few	TRBJ2-2	CASSLGAGAGELFF	TGTGCCAGCAGCTTAGGAGCGGGAGCCGGGGAGCTGTTTTTT
.	TRBV6-1	once	TRBJ1-2	CASSAAGAAVGYTF	TGTGCCAGCAGTGCGGCTGGGGCAGCGGTAGGCTACACCTTC
.	TRBV7-9	many	TRBJ2-1	CASSLEAGFEQFF	TGTGCCAGCAGCTTAGAGGCAGGGTTTGAGCAGTTCTTC
TRBD2	TRBV6-2/TRBV6-3	medium-sized	TRBJ2-4	CASSYPLAGVAKNIQYF	TGTGCCAGCAGTTACCCTCTAGCGGGGGTAGCCAAAAACATTCAGTACTTC
.	TRBV29-1	many	TRBJ1-2	CSVGDFGTAAVYGYTF	TGCAGCGTTGGAGATTTTGGGACGGCGGCGGTCTATGGCTACACCTTC
TRBD1	TRBV5-1	many	TRBJ1-5	CASSLNGDRIQPQHF	TGCGCCAGCAGCTTGAATGGGGACAGAATTCAGCCCCAGCATTTT
TRBD1	TRBV7-6	many	TRBJ2-7	CASSSGQGRNEQYF	TGTGCCAGCAGCTCCGGACAGGGAAGAAACGAGCAGTACTTC
.	TRBV20-1	many	TRBJ2-7	CSASIERTSSYEQYF	TGCAGTGCTAGTATCGAGCGGACGAGCTCCTACGAGCAGTACTTC
TRBD2	TRBV19	many	TRBJ2-4	CASSLTSGRNIQYF	TGTGCCAGTAGTTTGACTAGCGGGAGAAACATTCAGTACTTC
.	TRBV5-1	many	TRBJ2-4	CASSVSQGAKNIQYF	TGCGCCAGCAGCGTATCACAGGGTGCCAAAAACATTCAGTACTTC
TRBD1	TRBV18	many	TRBJ1-5	CASSPAQQGFSNQPQHF	TGTGCCAGCTCACCAGCTCAACAGGGGTTCAGCAATCAGCCCCAGCATTTT
TRBD1	TRBV29-1	medium-sized	TRBJ2-5	CSVRQGASETQYF	TGCAGCGTTAGACAGGGGGCTTCAGAGACCCAGTACTTC
.	TRBV20-1	medium-sized	TRBJ2-1	CSAFYNEQFF	TGCAGTGCTTTTTACAATGAGCAGTTCTTC
.	TRBV5-8	medium-sized	TRBJ1-2	CASSDEGTGREWSYGYTF	TGTGCCAGCAGCGACGAGGGGACGGGCCGTGAGTGGAGCTATGGCTACACCTTC
.	TRBV2	many	TRBJ1-4	CASSAPRDDSENEKLFF	TGTGCCAGCAGTGCCCCGAGAGACGACAGCGAGAATGAAAAACTGTTTTTT
.	TRBV9	medium-sized	TRBJ2-3	CASSVDVADTQYF	TGTGCCAGCAGCGTAGATGTGGCAGATACGCAGTATTTT
TRBD1	TRBV11-1	many	TRBJ1-5	CASSSRRGDQPQHF	TGTGCCAGCAGCTCGCGCAGGGGGGATCAGCCCCAGCATTTT
TRBD2	TRBV27	many	TRBJ2-4	CASSFLGREYF	TGTGCCAGCAGTTTCCTAGGGAGGGAATACTTC
.	TRBV12-3/TRBV12-4	many	TRBJ1-1	CASTEGPHTEAFF	TGTGCCAGCACGGAAGGGCCTCACACTGAAGCTTTCTTT
TRBD1	TRBV7-9	many	TRBJ2-5	CASSLMRQGKFETQYF	TGTGCCAGCAGCTTAATGAGACAGGGAAAGTTTGAGACCCAGTACTTC
TRBD1	TRBV27	medium-sized	TRBJ1-2	CASSPRQGSYGYTF	TGTGCCAGCAGTCCCCGACAGGGCAGCTATGGCTACACCTTC
.	TRBV6-5	many	TRBJ1-1	CASRDLLNTEAFF	TGTGCCAGCAGAGATTTGTTGAACACTGAAGCTTTCTTT
TRBD2	TRBV29-1	many	TRBJ2-7	CSALAGEYEQYF	TGCAGCGCACTAGCGGGGGAGTACGAGCAGTACTTC
.	TRBV5-4	many	TRBJ2-5	CASSLQGSETQYF	TGTGCCAGCAGCTTGCAGGGCTCGGAGACCCAGTACTTC
.	TRBV10-2	many	TRBJ2-1	CASSEPLRPQFF	TGCGCCAGCAGTGAGCCCCTACGCCCGCAGTTCTTC
.	TRBV20-1	.	TRBJ2-5	CSARPGRDSQETQYF	TGCAGTGCTAGGCCGGGGCGGGACTCACAAGAGACCCAGTACTTC
.	TRBV20-1	medium-sized	TRBJ1-2	CSASGGQGSENYGYTF	TGCAGTGCTTCGGGGGGTCAGGGGTCTGAGAACTATGGCTACACCTTC
TRBD1	TRBV6-1	medium-sized	TRBJ1-2	CASSELDRTTYGYTF	TGTGCCAGCAGTGAACTGGACAGGACTACCTATGGCTACACCTTC
TRBD2	TRBV20-1	medium-sized	TRBJ2-3	CSASLRLGTSGVTDTQYF	TGCAGTGCTAGTCTTCGTCTCGGGACTAGCGGGGTCACAGATACGCAGTATTTT
TRBD1	TRBV28	many	TRBJ2-7	CASSQTGGFLYEQYF	TGTGCCAGCAGCCAGACAGGGGGTTTTCTCTACGAGCAGTACTTC
.	TRBV28	many	TRBJ1-1	CASTLPGVNTEAFF	TGTGCCAGCACCCTGCCCGGGGTGAACACTGAAGCTTTCTTT